The subject of this entry is one T cell receptor beta chain. CDR1 and CDR2 (germline): MDHEN, SYDVKM. This CDR3 has 19 amino acids. Trimming at V came to 3 bases and at J to 5 bases, leaving 16 bases not matched to a gene. Libraries were prepared by immunoSEQ multiplex PCR; TCRdb keeps only in-frame clonotypes and omits some of them. Of some 6,100 clones listed, around 80% are singletons. The data were taken from a study of T cell clones after liver transplantation. For the study at large: Samples came from ITN030ST, which attempted immunosuppression withdrawal within 2 years of liver transplantation. Until 12-24 months post-transplant, subjects got standard immunosuppression and no induction. Three of the eight recipients were HCV-positive; the rest had non-autoimmune, non-viral transplant indications.

The J gene is TRBJ1-5, the V gene TRBV28; 10 bases align to TRBD1. The receptor was isolated from a human patient who received a liver transplant. Some T cells may possibly be graft donor cells. The sequences come from CD8+ T cells from blood, collected 24 months after liver transplant. CDR3 coding DNA: TGTGCCAGCAGTTTCCTTCAGTCTGGACAGGGGGACCCCTATCAGCCCCAGCATTTT. Encoded protein: CASSFLQSGQGDPYQPQHF.